The 24 T cell receptor beta chains below were found in one sample sequenced in a study of graft-versus-host responses after intestinal transplantation. The data were produced by immunoSEQ multiplex PCR, yet TCRdb's version contains in-frame clones alone and is incomplete. The data contain tens of thousands of clones, approximately 90% of them singletons. This sample comprised PBMCs, obtained 26 days after transplant. These receptors were taken from a human patient who received an intestinal transplant, so some T cells may come from the graft donor.

This clone occurred once. The rearrangement links TRBV9 to TRBJ1-6, with D perhaps matching TRBD1 (6 bases). This CDR3 has 16 amino acids. Germline V lookup: CDR1 SGDLS, CDR2 YYNGEE. V was trimmed by 3 bases and J by 0 bases, leaving 10 bases between them. The CDR3 spells CASSADSSSYNSPLHF. Here the CDR3 DNA reads TGTGCCAGCAGCGCGGACAGCAGCTCCTATAATTCACCCCTCCACTTT.

This sequence joins TRBV7-9 and TRBJ2-5, with 9 bases identical to TRBD1. The CDR3 sequence is 15 residues long. V shed 6 bases, J shed 5 bases, and the junction held 10 bases outside the gene matches. Germline assignment: CDR1 SEHNR and CDR2 FQNEAQ (reference sequence). CDR3 coding DNA: TGTGCCAGCAGACCCACAGGGGGCCCCCCGGAGACCCAGTACTTC. It is translated as CASRPTGGPPETQYF. The full variable domain, completed using reference TRBV7-9 and TRBJ2-5, is DTGVSQNPRHKITKRGQNVTFRCDPISEHNRLYWYRQTLGQGPEFLTYFQNEAQLEKSRLLSDRFSAERPKGSFSTLEIQRTEQGDSAMYLCASRPTGGPPETQYFGPGTRLLVL.

The chain employs TRBV28 and TRBJ1-2, with TRBD1 identical over 9 bases. V trimming: 4 bases; J trimming: 8 bases; junction bases outside the gene matches: 8. CDR3 length: 14 residues. CDR1 is MDHEN, CDR2 SYDVKM, per germline. CDR3 bases: TGTGCCAGCAGTTCCGTGGGACAGGGAGTAGGCTACACCTTC. It translates to CASSSVGQGVGYTF.

V and J are TRBV7-6 and TRBJ1-6; D ambiguous. CDR3 length: 13 residues. The germline gives CDR1 SGHVS, CDR2 FNYEAQ. V was shortened by 5 bases and J by 7 bases, with 9 bases between the two germline ends. CDR3 coding DNA: TGTGCCAGCAGCGAGCGGGAAAATTCACCCCTCCACTTT. This encodes CASSERENSPLHF.

This clone has just one count. The chain links TRBV5-1 to TRBJ2-7; 8 nucleotides agree with TRBD2. This CDR3 is built from 14 residues. Germline trimming cut 2 bases from V and 0 bases from J; bases unmatched to any gene: 1. Germline-derived CDR1 and CDR2 are SGHRS and YFSETQ. In DNA, the CDR3 is TGCGCCAGCAGCTTAGGACTAGCCTCCTACGAGCAGTACGTC. Its protein product is CASSLGLASYEQYV.

This chain links TRBV20-1 with TRBJ2-7; D gene uncertain. V lost 5 bases and J 7 bases, leaving 12 bases between the germline ends. This CDR3 spans 11 amino acids. Germline CDR1 DFQATT, CDR2 SNEGSKA (reference sequence). The CDR3 DNA is TGCAGTGCTCCGGATTTCGGGGAGCAGTACTTC. It specifies CSAPDFGEQYF.

The chain links TRBV9 to TRBJ1-4; no clear D. Germline lookup yields CDR1 SGDLS and CDR2 YYNGEE. Trimming removed 2 bases at V and 7 bases at J, with 6 bases between. The CDR3 contains 12 residues. The CDR3 region has the DNA TGTGCCAGCAGCGTTTTTCGTGAAAAACTGTTTTTT. This codes for CASSVFREKLFF.

The gene calls are TRBV7-8 and TRBJ2-7; 10 positions match TRBD2. The CDR3 has 15 residues. CDR1 is SGHVS, CDR2 FQNEAQ, per germline. V gave up 1 base and J gave up 2 bases; unmatched junction bases: 2. CDR3 in DNA: TGTGCCAGCAGCTTAGGTCTAGCGGGAGCCTACGAGCAGTACTTC. This sequence encodes CASSLGLAGAYEQYF.

This chain connects TRBV27 to TRBJ1-6; 11 nucleotides line up with TRBD1. V shed 4 bases and J 7 bases; nucleotides not matched to a gene: 3. From germline, CDR1 is MNHEY and CDR2 SMNVEV (reference sequence). This CDR3 has 15 residues. CDR3 region: CASSSGTGGNSPLHF. In DNA, the CDR3 is TGTGCCAGCAGTTCCGGGACAGGGGGGAATTCACCCCTCCACTTT.

This clone was observed once. The DNA for the CDR3 is TGCGCCAGCAGCCAAGAACATGGGACTGCACACTCTGGAAACACCATATATTTT. Protein sequence: CASSQEHGTAHSGNTIYF. The genes are TRBV4-1 and TRBJ1-3; tentatively, D is TRBD1 (5 bases). Trimming took off 0 bases at V and 0 bases at J, with 15 bases between the two ends. Germline-derived CDR1 and CDR2 are MGHRA and YSYEKL. The CDR3 has 18 residues.

This chain connects TRBV7-9 to TRBJ2-3; 11 positions agree with TRBD1. J was trimmed by 0 bases and V by 3 bases; bases with no gene match: 8. CDR3 length: 18 amino acids. Per germline, CDR1 SEHNR and CDR2 FQNEAQ (reference sequence). The CDR3 sequence: CASSLDRGRGLSTDTQYF. The CDR3 DNA reads TGTGCCAGCAGCTTGGACAGGGGGCGAGGATTGAGCACAGATACGCAGTATTTT.

The chain recombines TRBV28 with TRBJ2-1, with 9 nucleotides matching TRBD1. Per germline, CDR1 MDHEN and CDR2 SYDVKM. CDR3 length equals 16 residues. The ends lost 4 bases at V and 9 bases at J; junction bases unmatched: 13. The CDR3 coding sequence is TGTGCCAGCAGTTCCGCCGGGACAGGGAAACACGGTGAGCAGTTCTTC. It yields the protein CASSSAGTGKHGEQFF.

V and J are TRBV28 and TRBJ2-1; 9 bases agree with TRBD2. The CDR3 has 15 residues. J gave up 4 bases and V 5 bases, and 6 bases lay outside the gene matches. Germline lookup yields CDR1 MDHEN and CDR2 SYDVKM. CDR3: CASSPAGGRYNEQFF. CDR3 sequence (DNA): TGTGCCAGCAGTCCGGCGGGGGGGCGGTACAATGAGCAGTTCTTC.

The chain links TRBV29-1 to TRBJ1-2, with D tentatively TRBD1 (5 bases). This CDR3 has 14 amino acids. V was cut by 2 bases and J by 7 bases, with 17 bases left in between. Germline lookup yields CDR1 SQVTM and CDR2 ANQGSEA. This CDR3 reads CSVEQGEISLGYTF. CDR3 DNA sequence: TGCAGCGTTGAACAAGGGGAAATTTCCCTTGGCTACACCTTC.

The rearrangement uses TRBV5-1 and TRBJ2-2, with no clear D. This CDR3 contains 16 residues. Per the germline V gene, CDR1 is SGHRS and CDR2 is YFSETQ. Trimming cost V 4 bases and J 3 bases, with 16 bases left between them. Written as DNA, the CDR3 is TGCGCCAGCAGCCACCTCGCGGCACCATACACCGGGGAGCTGTTTTTT. It codes for CASSHLAAPYTGELFF.

The V gene is TRBV7-9, the J gene TRBJ2-7, with TRBD1 matching over 10 bases. The CDR3 consists of 15 residues. The germline V gene has CDR1 SEHNR and CDR2 FQNEAQ (reference sequence). J was trimmed by 5 bases and V by 4 bases; bases with no gene match: 8. The CDR3 region has the DNA TGTGCCAGCAGCTCGGCCGGGACAGGGGACAACGAGCAGTACTTC. Translation gives CASSSAGTGDNEQYF.

The rearrangement joins TRBV4-2 to TRBJ2-2; 7 positions agree with TRBD1. V was clipped by 2 bases and J by 13 bases; unmatched bases: 13. From germline, CDR1 is LGHNA and CDR2 YNFKEQ. This CDR3 region has 15 residues. The CDR3 sequence: CASSQSRQGGSTLFF. The CDR3 nucleotides read TGTGCCAGCAGCCAATCAAGACAGGGCGGTAGTACGCTGTTTTTT.

The chain is built from TRBV25-1 and TRBJ1-4; D ambiguous. Germline V gene lookup returns CDR1 MGHDK and CDR2 SYGVNS. This CDR3 spans 12 amino acids. V was cut by 4 bases and J by 8 bases, with 8 bases left in between. CDR3 sequence (DNA): TGTGCCAGCAGTGGTGGAGGGGAAAAACTGTTTTTT. This codes for CASSGGGEKLFF.

The rearrangement joins TRBV29-1 to TRBJ2-7; 7 bases fit TRBD2. The junction had 6 bases not matched to a gene; V was cut back by 4 bases and J by 3 bases. The CDR3 has 13 residues. CDR1 is SQVTM and CDR2 is ANQGSEA in the germline V gene. The CDR3 nucleotides are TGCAGCGTTGGAAAGCGGGATGGCTACGAGCAGTACTTC. Its protein is CSVGKRDGYEQYF.

The chain is built from TRBV11-2 and TRBJ2-2; 13 bases are shared with TRBD2. The V segment lost 5 bases and the J segment 3 bases; nucleotides outside the gene matches: 3. Germline CDR1 and CDR2: SGHAT and FQNNGV. The CDR3 is 16 residues long. The CDR3 loop is CASSTGLAGDTGELFF. CDR3 bases: TGTGCCAGCAGCACCGGACTAGCGGGGGACACCGGGGAGCTGTTTTTT.

V usage is TRBV7-6 and J usage is TRBJ2-3, with 8 bases fitting TRBD2. Per germline, CDR1 SGHVS and CDR2 FNYEAQ. Trimming at V came to 2 bases and at J to 6 bases, leaving 16 bases not matched to a gene. CDR3 length: 18 residues. This chain's CDR3 is CASSLSPGGPVASDTQYF. DNA for the CDR3: TGTGCCAGCAGCTTATCCCCGGGGGGGCCGGTCGCGTCGGATACGCAGTATTTT.

The chain links TRBV7-9 to TRBJ1-2; 8 positions match TRBD1. This CDR3 comprises 17 residues. CDR1 and CDR2 (germline): SEHNR, FQNEAQ (reference sequence). V was pared by 5 bases and J by 4 bases, with 15 bases of the junction left unmatched. The CDR3 sequence is CASSPNPGTGMIYGYTF. The CDR3 DNA is TGTGCCAGCAGCCCGAATCCCGGGACAGGAATGATCTATGGCTACACCTTC.

This clone came up once. The chain has TRBV7-8 and TRBJ1-2, with a tentative D call TRBD1 (6 bases). The CDR3 totals 16 residues. The germline CDR1 and CDR2 sequences are SGHVS and FQNEAQ. V lost 0 bases and J lost 3, with 14 bases in between. Written as DNA, the CDR3 is TGTGCCAGCAGCTTAGCCCCTAACAGGGCTGACTATGGCTACACCTTC. Amino acids: CASSLAPNRADYGYTF.

The rearrangement uses TRBV28 and TRBJ1-1; D possibly corresponds to TRBD1 (6 bases). The germline V and J ends were trimmed by 6 bases and 0 bases, with 23 bases remaining between them. Germline CDR1 is MDHEN and CDR2 is SYDVKM. The CDR3 extends over 18 amino acids. The CDR3 bases are TGTGCCAGCAGCCAGACCGTAGGGGGGGGTAAGCTGAACACTGAAGCTTTCTTT. Encoded protein: CASSQTVGGGKLNTEAFF.